Presented here are 21 T cell receptor beta chains from one specimen sequenced in a study of T cell responses to AZD1222 COVID-19 vaccine. The repertoire was sequenced with immunoSEQ multiplex PCR; TCRdb's copy has only in-frame clones and lacks some. The sample has about 150,000 clones, around 90% seen once. The specimen comprised peripheral blood, sampled 28 days after the second AZD1222 dose. Receptors were obtained from an adult who received the AZD1222 COVID-19 vaccine.

The J gene is TRBJ1-6, the V gene TRBV7-2, with 7 bases identical to TRBD1. Losses at the gene ends were 6 bases for V and 7 bases for J; bases not matched to a gene: 6. Per the germline V gene, CDR1 is SGHTA and CDR2 is FQGNSA. The CDR3 is 14 residues long. CDR3 sequence (DNA): TGTGCCAGCAGTTTACAGGGGTGGAATTCACCCCTCCACTTT. Its protein product is CASSLQGWNSPLHF. Full variable domain (outside the CDR3, taken from reference TRBV7-2 and TRBJ1-6): GAGVSQSPSNKVTEKGKDVELRCDPISGHTALYWYRQSLGQGLEFLIYFQGNSAPDKSGLPSDRFSAERTGGSVSTLTIQRTQQEDSAVYLCASSLQGWNSPLHFGNGTRLTVT.

This sequence joins TRBV7-2 and TRBJ1-2; D is perhaps TRBD1 (6 bases). The germline CDR1 and CDR2 sequences are SGHTA and FQGNSA. V dropped 2 bases and J dropped 3 bases, with 7 bases sitting between them. This CDR3 contains 13 residues. The CDR3 loop is CASSLNRDYGYTF. In DNA, the CDR3 is TGTGCCAGCAGCTTAAACAGGGACTATGGCTACACCTTC.

This clone was observed a handful of times. V and J are TRBV7-2 and TRBJ1-4, with 7 bases matching TRBD1. Germline CDR1 is SGHTA and CDR2 is FQGNSA. V lost 5 bases, J lost 3 bases, and 9 bases stayed unmatched. The CDR3 sequence is 16 residues long. CDR3 in amino acids: CASSPTGTVSNEKLFF. The CDR3, as DNA: TGTGCCAGCAGCCCCACCGGGACAGTATCTAATGAAAAACTGTTTTTT.

The chain couples TRBV7-9 to TRBJ1-2, with TRBD1 matching over 12 bases. Trimming cost V 5 bases and J 8 bases; bases outside gene matches: 6. This CDR3 has 14 residues. Per the germline V gene, CDR1 is SEHNR and CDR2 is FQNEAQ (reference sequence). In nucleotides, the CDR3 is TGTGCCAGCAGCCCCTGGGACAGGGGGCTCGGCTACACCTTC. This sequence encodes CASSPWDRGLGYTF.

Here the CDR3 reads CASSPRAQMANTGELFF. The CDR3 nucleotides are TGTGCCAGCTCACCACGAGCCCAAATGGCGAACACCGGGGAGCTGTTTTTT. This chain connects TRBV18 to TRBJ2-2; D not certain. V was pared by 1 base and J by 0 bases, with 12 bases between. The CDR3 is 17 amino acids. The germline gives CDR1 KGHSH, CDR2 LQKENI.

This clone has only a few counts. J is TRBJ1-5 and V is TRBV2; D is undetermined. Germline CDR1 reads SNHLY; CDR2 reads FYNNEI. The germline V and J ends were trimmed by 7 bases and 3 bases, with 13 bases remaining between them. CDR3 length equals 14 residues. CDR3 nucleotide sequence: TGTGCCAGCATGAAGGAAGGGATCAATCAGCCCCAGCATTTT. Amino acids: CASMKEGINQPQHF.

The J gene is TRBJ2-3, the V gene TRBV5-4; unclear D gene. Trimming pared 2 bases from V and 6 bases from J, leaving 10 bases between. The length of the CDR3 is 13 residues. Germline-derived CDR1 and CDR2 are SGHNT and YYREEE (reference sequence). Here the CDR3 reads CASSFTQGDTQYF. The CDR3 DNA reads TGTGCCAGCAGCTTCACCCAAGGCGATACGCAGTATTTT.

The V and J genes are TRBV2 and TRBJ2-1; D unclear. Germline CDR1 is SNHLY and CDR2 is FYNNEI. This CDR3 has 14 amino acids. Here the CDR3 DNA reads TGTGCTACTCATCCGGGTACCTACAGAGATGAGCAGTTCTTC. This encodes CATHPGTYRDEQFF.

The chain recombines TRBV6-2 or TRBV6-3 with TRBJ2-5; TRBD2 is a possible D gene (6 bases). Looked up from germline, CDR1 is MNHEY and CDR2 is SVGEGT. The V and J ends lost 2 bases and 5 bases respectively, with 12 bases between them. This CDR3 is built from 14 residues. The CDR3: CASSYGGFIETQYF. The CDR3 region has the DNA TGTGCCAGCAGTTACGGAGGGTTTATCGAGACCCAGTACTTC.

The chain couples TRBV30 to TRBJ1-4, with a possible D match to TRBD1 (6 bases). The CDR3 loop spans 15 amino acids. The germline V gene encodes CDR1 GTSNPN and CDR2 SVGIG (reference sequence). The germline V and J ends were trimmed by 1 base and 3 bases, with 12 bases remaining between them. CDR3 protein: CAWSGSRGSNEKLFF. CDR3 in DNA: TGTGCCTGGAGTGGGAGTAGGGGGTCTAATGAAAAACTGTTTTTT.

The rearrangement links TRBV5-6 to TRBJ2-5, with D hard to call. There are 14 residues in the CDR3. V was pared by 2 bases and J by 0 bases, with 8 bases between. Looked up from germline, CDR1 is SGHDT and CDR2 is YYEEEE. CDR3 in DNA: TGTGCCAGCAGCTTAGATAGATACCAAGAGACCCAGTACTTC. Its protein product is CASSLDRYQETQYF.

The rearrangement links TRBV19 to TRBJ2-3; 7 bases match TRBD1. Per the germline V gene, CDR1 is LNHDA and CDR2 is SQIVND (reference sequence). V lost 4 bases to trimming and J lost 4 bases; unmatched junction nucleotides: 8. The CDR3 length is 15 residues. CDR3 bases: TGTGCCAGTAGTAAGGCAGGGGGTAGTTCAGATACGCAGTATTTT. Protein product: CASSKAGGSSDTQYF.

The DNA of the CDR3 is TGTGCCAGCAGTGACCAGTTCCCTGAAGCTTTCTTT. Protein sequence: CASSDQFPEAFF. The gene calls are TRBV6-4 and TRBJ1-1; D remains unclear. Germline V CDR1 and CDR2: MRHNA, SNTAGT. V was shortened by 2 bases and J by 6 bases, with 7 bases between the two germline ends. This CDR3 has 12 amino acids.

This clone was picked up one time. The chain carries TRBV4-2 and TRBJ2-7, with D perhaps given as TRBD1 or TRBD2 (6 bases each). Trimming left V 0 bases short and J 2 bases short, with 14 bases between. The CDR3 has 16 residues. Germline CDR1 reads LGHNA; CDR2 reads YNFKEQ. The CDR3 coding sequence is TGTGCCAGCAGCCAAGATCTTGGAGGGGGGCCCTACGAGCAGTACTTC. Translating gives CASSQDLGGGPYEQYF.

The chain combines TRBV9 with TRBJ1-6; possibly TRBD1 for D (6 bases). CDR1 is SGDLS and CDR2 is YYNGEE in the germline V gene. V lost 3 bases and J 0 bases, leaving 10 bases between the germline ends. The CDR3 runs to 16 residues. The CDR3 here is CASSGGGDSYNSPLHF. The CDR3 DNA follows: TGTGCCAGCAGCGGAGGGGGGGACTCCTATAATTCACCCCTCCACTTT.

The chain employs TRBV25-1 and TRBJ1-2; D remains unclear. Trimming shortened V by 2 bases and J by 7 bases, and 11 bases separated the two germline ends. The germline CDR1 and CDR2 sequences are MGHDK and SYGVNS. The CDR3 runs to 13 residues. This CDR3 reads CASSEVWASGYTF. Written as DNA, the CDR3 is TGTGCCAGCAGTGAAGTGTGGGCCTCTGGCTACACCTTC.

The rearrangement links TRBV27 to TRBJ1-2; 8 bases map to TRBD1. The CDR3 sequence is 14 residues long. J gave up 4 bases and V 3 bases, and 4 bases lay outside the gene matches. Germline V gene lookup returns CDR1 MNHEY and CDR2 SMNVEV (reference sequence). Here the CDR3 reads CASSFQGAGYGYTF. In DNA form, the CDR3 reads TGTGCCAGCAGTTTCCAGGGGGCTGGCTATGGCTACACCTTC.

V is TRBV6-5 and J is TRBJ2-7; D tentatively fits TRBD1 or TRBD2 (5 bases each). The CDR3 runs to 14 residues. V was clipped by 6 bases and J by 0 bases, with 12 bases between them. Germline V lookup: CDR1 MNHEY, CDR2 SVGAGI. The DNA of the CDR3 is TGTGCCAGCAGCCCGGGACGGTACTCCTACGAGCAGTACTTC. It specifies CASSPGRYSYEQYF.

This clone appeared a single time. V usage is TRBV15 and J usage is TRBJ1-6, with unresolved D. This CDR3 contains 15 residues. Deletions cut 0 bases from V and 0 bases from J, with 3 bases between. CDR1 and CDR2 from the germline V gene are LNHNV and YYDKDF (reference sequence). For the CDR3, the DNA is TGTGCCACCAGCAGAGATAACTCCTATAATTCACCCCTCCACTTT. It is translated as CATSRDNSYNSPLHF.

V is TRBV7-8 and J is TRBJ1-5; 8 bases align to TRBD1. The ends lost 4 bases at V and 1 base at J; junction bases unmatched: 6. The germline V gene has CDR1 SGHVS and CDR2 FQNEAQ. The CDR3 loop spans 16 amino acids. In nucleotides, the CDR3 is TGTGCCAGCAGCTACTCGACAGGGGTAAGCAATCAGCCCCAGCATTTT. It codes for CASSYSTGVSNQPQHF.

The gene calls are TRBV10-3 and TRBJ1-3; tentative D call: TRBD1 (6 bases). This CDR3 region has 14 residues. V was cut by 11 bases and J by 0 bases, with 14 bases left in between. CDR1 is ENHRY, CDR2 SYGVKD, per germline. CDR3 sequence: CAGRTANSGNTIYF. CDR3 nucleotides: TGTGCCGGCCGGACAGCGAACTCTGGAAACACCATATATTTT.